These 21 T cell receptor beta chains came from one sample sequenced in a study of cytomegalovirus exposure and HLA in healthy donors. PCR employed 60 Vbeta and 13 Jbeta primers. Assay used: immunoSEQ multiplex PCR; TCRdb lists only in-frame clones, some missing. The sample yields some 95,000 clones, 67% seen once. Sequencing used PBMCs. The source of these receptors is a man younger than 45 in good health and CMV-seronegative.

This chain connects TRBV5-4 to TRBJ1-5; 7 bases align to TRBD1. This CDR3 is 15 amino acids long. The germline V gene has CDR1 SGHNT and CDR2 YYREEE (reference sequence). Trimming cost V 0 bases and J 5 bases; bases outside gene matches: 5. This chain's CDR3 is CASSLDRGSYQPQHF. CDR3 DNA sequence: TGTGCCAGCAGCTTGGACAGGGGCTCCTATCAGCCCCAGCATTTT.

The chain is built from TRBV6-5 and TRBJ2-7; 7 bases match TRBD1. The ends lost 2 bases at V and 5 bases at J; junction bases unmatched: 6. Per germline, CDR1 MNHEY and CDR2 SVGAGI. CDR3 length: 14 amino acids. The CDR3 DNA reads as TGTGCCAGCAGTTACGTAACAGGGGCTAACGAGCAGTACTTC. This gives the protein CASSYVTGANEQYF.

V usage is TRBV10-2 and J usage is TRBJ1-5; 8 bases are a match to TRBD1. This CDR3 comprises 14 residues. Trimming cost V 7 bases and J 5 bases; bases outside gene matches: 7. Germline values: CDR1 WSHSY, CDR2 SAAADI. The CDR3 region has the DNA TGCGCCAGCAAGCCAGGGGGCGGGCATCAGCCCCAGCATTTT. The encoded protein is CASKPGGGHQPQHF.

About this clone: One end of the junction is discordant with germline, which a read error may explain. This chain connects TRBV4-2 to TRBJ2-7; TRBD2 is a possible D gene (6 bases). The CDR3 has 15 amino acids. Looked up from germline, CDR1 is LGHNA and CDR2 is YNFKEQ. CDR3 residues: CASSPGRGASYGQYF. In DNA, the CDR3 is TGTGCCAGCAGCCCGGGACGCGGGGCATCCTACGGGCAGTACTTC.

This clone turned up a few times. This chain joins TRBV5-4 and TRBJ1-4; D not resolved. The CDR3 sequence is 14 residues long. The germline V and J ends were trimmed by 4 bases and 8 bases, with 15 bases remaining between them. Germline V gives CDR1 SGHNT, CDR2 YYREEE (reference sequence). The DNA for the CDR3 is TGTGCCAGCAGCCAAGGACTGTCCAGGGAAAAACTGTTTTTT. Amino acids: CASSQGLSREKLFF.

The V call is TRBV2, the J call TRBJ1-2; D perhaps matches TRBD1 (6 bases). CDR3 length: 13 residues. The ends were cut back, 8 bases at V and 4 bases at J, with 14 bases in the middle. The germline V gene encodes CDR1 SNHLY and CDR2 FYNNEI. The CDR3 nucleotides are TGTGCCAGCCGGACAGCCGGCCCCTATGGCTACACCTTC. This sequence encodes CASRTAGPYGYTF.

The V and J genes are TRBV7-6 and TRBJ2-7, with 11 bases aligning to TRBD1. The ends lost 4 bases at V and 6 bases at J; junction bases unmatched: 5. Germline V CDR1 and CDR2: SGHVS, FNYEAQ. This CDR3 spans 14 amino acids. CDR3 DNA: TGTGCCAGCAGCTCCCCCGGGACAGGGGGCGAGCAGTACTTC. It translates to CASSSPGTGGEQYF. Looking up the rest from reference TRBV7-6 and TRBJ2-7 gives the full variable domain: GAGVSQSPRYKVTKRGQDVALRCDPISGHVSLYWYRQALGQGPEFLTYFNYEAQQDKSGLPNDRFSAERPEGSISTLTIQRTEQRDSAMYRCASSSPGTGGEQYFGPGTRLTVT.

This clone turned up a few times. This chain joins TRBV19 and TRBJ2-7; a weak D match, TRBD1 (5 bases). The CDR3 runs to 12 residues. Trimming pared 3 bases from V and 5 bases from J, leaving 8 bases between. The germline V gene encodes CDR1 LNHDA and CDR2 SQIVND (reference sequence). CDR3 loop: CASSMGPNEQYF. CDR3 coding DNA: TGTGCCAGTAGTATGGGGCCTAACGAGCAGTACTTC.

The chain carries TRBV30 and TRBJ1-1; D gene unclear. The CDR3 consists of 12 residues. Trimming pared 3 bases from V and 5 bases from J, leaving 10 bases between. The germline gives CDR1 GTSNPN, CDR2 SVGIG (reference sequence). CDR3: CAWSQTWTEAFF. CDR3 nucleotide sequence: TGTGCCTGGAGCCAGACTTGGACTGAAGCTTTCTTT. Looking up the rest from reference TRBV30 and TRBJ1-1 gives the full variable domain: SQTIHQWPATLVQPVGSPLSLECTVEGTSNPNLYWYRQAAGRGLQLLFYSVGIGQISSEVPQNLSASRPQDRQFILSSKKLLLSDSGFYLCAWSQTWTEAFFGQGTRLTVV.

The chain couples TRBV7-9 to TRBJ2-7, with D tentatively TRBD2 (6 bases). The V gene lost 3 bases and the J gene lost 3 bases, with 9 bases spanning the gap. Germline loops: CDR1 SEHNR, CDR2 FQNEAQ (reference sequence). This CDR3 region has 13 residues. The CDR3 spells CASSFGGLYEQYF. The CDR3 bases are TGTGCCAGCAGCTTTGGAGGGCTCTACGAGCAGTACTTC.

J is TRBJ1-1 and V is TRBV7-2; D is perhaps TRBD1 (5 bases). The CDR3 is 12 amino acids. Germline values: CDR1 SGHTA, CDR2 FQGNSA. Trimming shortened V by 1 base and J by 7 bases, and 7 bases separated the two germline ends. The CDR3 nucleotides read TGTGCCAGCAGCTTAGTAGGGGTTGAAGCTTTCTTT. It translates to CASSLVGVEAFF.

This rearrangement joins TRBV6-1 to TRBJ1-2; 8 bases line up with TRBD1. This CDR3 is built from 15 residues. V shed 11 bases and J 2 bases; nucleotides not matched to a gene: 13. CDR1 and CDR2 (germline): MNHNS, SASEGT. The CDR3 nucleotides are TGTGCCGGCGGAGGACGGGGACAGGCAAACTATGGCTACACCTTC. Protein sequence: CAGGGRGQANYGYTF.

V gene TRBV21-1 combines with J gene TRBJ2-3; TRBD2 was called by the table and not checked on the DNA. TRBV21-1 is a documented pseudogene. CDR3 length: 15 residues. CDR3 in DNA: TGTGCCAGTACTGCGTTAGCGGGAGTACCCGATACGCAGTATTTT. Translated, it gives CASTALAGVPDTQYF.

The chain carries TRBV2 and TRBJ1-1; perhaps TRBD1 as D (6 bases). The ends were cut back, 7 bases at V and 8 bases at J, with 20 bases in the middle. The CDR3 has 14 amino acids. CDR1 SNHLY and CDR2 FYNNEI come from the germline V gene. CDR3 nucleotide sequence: TGTGCCAGCAATATGGGCGAGAAAACAGGGGAAGCTTTCTTT. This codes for CASNMGEKTGEAFF.

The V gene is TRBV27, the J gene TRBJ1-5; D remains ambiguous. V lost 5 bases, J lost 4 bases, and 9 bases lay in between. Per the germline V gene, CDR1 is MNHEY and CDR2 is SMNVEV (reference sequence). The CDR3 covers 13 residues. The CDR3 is CASSQDGNQPQHF. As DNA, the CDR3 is TGTGCCAGCAGTCAGGATGGGAATCAGCCCCAGCATTTT.

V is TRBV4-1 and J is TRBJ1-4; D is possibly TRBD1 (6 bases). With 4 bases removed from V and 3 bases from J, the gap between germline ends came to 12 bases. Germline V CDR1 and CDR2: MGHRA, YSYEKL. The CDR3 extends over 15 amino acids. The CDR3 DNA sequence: TGCGCCAGCAGCCGGACGGACAGAGCTAATGAAAAACTGTTTTTT. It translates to CASSRTDRANEKLFF.

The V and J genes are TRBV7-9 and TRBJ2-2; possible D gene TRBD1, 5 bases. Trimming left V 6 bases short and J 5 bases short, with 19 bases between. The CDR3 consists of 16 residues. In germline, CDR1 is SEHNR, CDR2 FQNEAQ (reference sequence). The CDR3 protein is CASSPQGFPRTGELFF. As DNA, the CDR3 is TGTGCCAGCAGTCCTCAGGGCTTCCCGAGAACCGGGGAGCTGTTTTTT.

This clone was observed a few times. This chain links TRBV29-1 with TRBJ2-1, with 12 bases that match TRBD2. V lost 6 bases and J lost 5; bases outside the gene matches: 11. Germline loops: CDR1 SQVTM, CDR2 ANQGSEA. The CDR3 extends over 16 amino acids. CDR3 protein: CSVELWTSGDHNEQFF. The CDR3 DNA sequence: TGCAGCGTGGAACTTTGGACTAGCGGGGATCACAATGAGCAGTTCTTC.

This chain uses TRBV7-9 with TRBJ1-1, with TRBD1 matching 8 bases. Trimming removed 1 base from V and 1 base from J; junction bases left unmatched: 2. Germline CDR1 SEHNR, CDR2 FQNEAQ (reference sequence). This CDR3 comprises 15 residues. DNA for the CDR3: TGTGCCAGCAGCTTAGATGGGACAGGGAACACTGAAGCTTTCTTT. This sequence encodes CASSLDGTGNTEAFF. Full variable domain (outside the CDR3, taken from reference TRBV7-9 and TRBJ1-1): DTGVSQNPRHKITKRGQNVTFRCDPISEHNRLYWYRQTLGQGPEFLTYFQNEAQLEKSRLLSDRFSAERPKGSFSTLEIQRTEQGDSAMYLCASSLDGTGNTEAFFGQGTRLTVV.

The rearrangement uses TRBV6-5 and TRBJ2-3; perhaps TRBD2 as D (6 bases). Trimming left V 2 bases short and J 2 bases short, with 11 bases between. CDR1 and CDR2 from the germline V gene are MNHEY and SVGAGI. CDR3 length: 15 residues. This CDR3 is CASSYTSSTTDTQYF. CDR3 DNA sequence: TGTGCCAGCAGTTACACTAGCTCCACCACAGATACGCAGTATTTT.

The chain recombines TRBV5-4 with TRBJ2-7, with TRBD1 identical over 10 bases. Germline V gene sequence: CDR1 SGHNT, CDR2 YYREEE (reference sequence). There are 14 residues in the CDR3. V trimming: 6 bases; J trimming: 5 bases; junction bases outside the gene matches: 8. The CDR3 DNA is TGTGCCAGCACCTCAAAAGGGACAGGGGACGAGCAGTACTTC. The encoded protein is CASTSKGTGDEQYF. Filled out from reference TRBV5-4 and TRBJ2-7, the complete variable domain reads ETGVTQSPTHLIKTRGQQVTLRCSSQSGHNTVSWYQQALGQGPQFIFQYYREEENGRGNFPPRFSGLQFPNYSSELNVNALELDDSALYLCASTSKGTGDEQYFGPGTRLTVT.